A selection of T cell receptor beta chains follows, all from one sample in a study of T-cell memory formation after mild COVID-19. TCRdb itself ran the 5' RACE reads through MiXCR, one entry per CDR3 protein. The sample records about 200,000 distinct CDR3 sequences, 9.5% to 10% being singletons. The sequenced sample consisted of PBMCs or a T cell subset sorted from them (not recorded which). Receptors were obtained from a man younger than 35 who had mild COVID-19 (a few samples of this study predate the infection). Cell type and time point are not known. CDR3s include the opening cysteine and the closing phenylalanine or tryptophan. A D gene is named only where the DNA matches it firmly. Rows give clone size only sometimes, using once, few, many, or a class for an expanded clone.

cdr3_aa cdr3_nt clone_size v_call cdr3_length d_call j_call
CASSPPRNEQFF TGCGCCAGCAGCCCCCCTCGCAATGAGCAGTTCTTC few TRBV4-1 12 NA TRBJ2-1
CASSFWGGQTQYF TGTGCCAGCAGTTTTTGGGGAGGGCAGACCCAGTACTTC few TRBV12-3/TRBV12-4 13 TRBD2 TRBJ2-5
CATRQAYEQYF TGTGCCACCCGACAGGCCTACGAGCAGTACTTC NA TRBV10-3 11 NA TRBJ2-7
CASSFGAGNQPQHF TGTGCCAGCAGCTTCGGTGCGGGCAATCAGCCCCAGCATTTT few TRBV9 14 NA TRBJ1-5
CASSRARDYIPDTQYF TGCGCCAGCAGCCGCGCCCGGGACTACATTCCAGATACGCAGTATTTT few TRBV5-1 16 TRBD2 TRBJ2-3
CASNDQRGLDTQYF TGCGCCAGCAACGACCAGCGGGGGCTAGATACGCAGTATTTT NA TRBV5-1 14 TRBD2 TRBJ2-3
CASNSGQYNSPLHF TGTGCCAGCAACTCCGGACAGTATAATTCACCCCTCCACTTT many TRBV18 14 NA TRBJ1-6
CASSSSLGTGLQETQYF TGTGCCAGCAGCTCCTCCCTTGGGACAGGACTTCAAGAGACCCAGTACTTC NA TRBV7-9 17 TRBD1 TRBJ2-5
CASRPQVGGTEAFF TGTGCCAGCAGACCACAAGTAGGGGGCACTGAAGCTTTCTTT few TRBV12-3/TRBV12-4 14 NA TRBJ1-1
CASSQYRDTHYGYTF TGCGCCAGCAGCCAATATAGGGATACTCACTATGGCTACACCTTC NA TRBV4-3 15 NA TRBJ1-2
CASSTSETSAQFF TGTGCCAGCAGCACCTCAGAGACTAGCGCGCAGTTCTTC NA TRBV9 13 TRBD2 TRBJ2-1
CSARSGANVLTF TGCAGTGCTCGCTCTGGGGCCAACGTCCTGACTTTC few TRBV20-1 12 NA TRBJ2-6
CSARDQREGYNEQFF TGCAGTGCTAGAGATCAGCGGGAGGGCTACAATGAGCAGTTCTTC NA TRBV20-1 15 TRBD2 TRBJ2-1
CATRPLAGQETQYF TGTGCCACCAGACCGCTAGCGGGGCAAGAGACCCAGTACTTC once TRBV10-3 14 TRBD2 TRBJ2-5
CASSVVAGGSEQYF TGTGCCAGCAGCGTAGTCGCGGGGGGATCTGAGCAGTACTTC few TRBV9 14 TRBD2 TRBJ2-7
CASSSGSGNTIYF TGTGCCAGCAGTTCCGGGTCTGGAAACACCATATATTTT NA TRBV6-6 13 NA TRBJ1-3
CASIVNPGGGRYNEQFF TGTGCCAGCATTGTGAACCCAGGGGGCGGCCGCTACAATGAGCAGTTCTTC NA TRBV6-1 17 TRBD1 TRBJ2-1
CASSRTRGGGETQYF TGTGCCAGCAGCCGGACCCGGGGGGGCGGGGAGACCCAGTACTTC few TRBV7-2 15 TRBD2 TRBJ2-5
CASSHGRGTEQFF TGTGCCAGCAGCCACGGAAGAGGGACAGAGCAGTTCTTC NA TRBV3-1 13 NA TRBJ2-1
CASSTAGGMGETQYF TGTGCCAGCAGCACCGCAGGGGGAATGGGTGAGACCCAGTACTTC few TRBV5-4 15 TRBD1 TRBJ2-5
CATSSRIATNEKLFF TGTGCCACCAGCTCGCGCATAGCAACTAATGAAAAACTGTTTTTT NA TRBV15 15 NA TRBJ1-4
CASSNGSPGANVLTF TGCGCCAGCAGCAATGGCAGCCCCGGGGCCAACGTCCTGACTTTC NA TRBV5-1 15 NA TRBJ2-6
CASSPSDRTGTQYF TGCGCCAGCAGCCCCTCGGACAGGACGGGGACCCAGTACTTC NA TRBV5-1 14 TRBD1 TRBJ2-5
CASSPPSSYEQYF TGTGCCAGCAGCCCCCCTAGCTCCTACGAGCAGTACTTC many TRBV18 13 NA TRBJ2-7
CATSDFGTSGGPQHTQYF TGTGCCACCAGTGATTTTGGGACTAGCGGGGGGCCGCAGCATACGCAGTATTTT NA TRBV24-1 18 TRBD2 TRBJ2-3
CAWSRGLDTQYF TGTGCCTGGAGTAGGGGGTTAGATACGCAGTATTTT NA TRBV30 12 NA TRBJ2-3
CARLSGGQYNEQFF TGCGCCAGACTGAGCGGGGGGCAATACAATGAGCAGTTCTTC NA TRBV5-1 14 TRBD2 TRBJ2-1
CASSEFQGGGEKLFF TGTGCCAGCAGTGAATTCCAGGGTGGAGGAGAAAAACTGTTTTTT NA TRBV25-1 15 NA TRBJ1-4